Shown below are 6 T cell receptor beta chains from a single sample sequenced in a study of neoadjuvant nivolumab and ipilimumab in lung cancer (dated by TCRdb to the early 2020s). The time point label for this specimen denotes: at surgical resection after neoadjuvant nivolumab +/- ipilimumab. The receptor library was made with the immunoSEQ multiplex PCR assay. In its TCRdb copy, this immuneACCESS table keeps in-frame sequences only and misses some clones. Where compared with another copy, unresolved V genes explain less than half of these, and the others have no known cause. For this sample the table gives 19,000 or so clones, of which roughly 80% were detected only once. 9% of the sample is held by the ten biggest clonotypes. The specimen was tumor tissue, collected after neoadjuvant nivolumab, alone or with ipilimumab, at or shortly before surgery. The receptors here all came from an adult with non-small cell lung cancer.

The chain is built from TRBV29-1 and TRBJ2-7; 8 positions agree with TRBD1. Losses at the gene ends were 7 bases for V and 0 bases for J; bases not matched to a gene: 8. The CDR3 has 14 residues. CDR1 and CDR2 from the germline V gene are SQVTM and ANQGSEA. The CDR3 region is CSASGGQDSYEQYF. CDR3 sequence (DNA): TGCAGCGCCAGTGGGGGACAGGACTCCTACGAGCAGTACTTC.

The chain combines TRBV7-2 with TRBJ2-1; no clear D gene. The CDR3 runs 13 residues. V lost 6 bases and J lost 8, with 14 bases in between. Per germline, CDR1 SGHTA and CDR2 FQGNSA. The CDR3 loop reads CASRPTSFDEQFF. Written as DNA, the CDR3 is TGTGCCAGCAGACCTACAAGTTTCGATGAGCAGTTCTTC. The full variable domain, rest sourced from reference TRBV7-2 and TRBJ2-1, is GAGVSQSPSNKVTEKGKDVELRCDPISGHTALYWYRQSLGQGLEFLIYFQGNSAPDKSGLPSDRFSAERTGGSVSTLTIQRTQQEDSAVYLCASRPTSFDEQFFGPGTRLTVL.

The V and J genes are TRBV15 and TRBJ1-2, with D maybe TRBD1 (6 bases). Between the trimmed V and J ends, which lost 4 bases and 4 bases, there was a span of 16 bases. Germline V gene data show CDR1 as LNHNV and CDR2 as YYDKDF (reference sequence). The CDR3 extends over 15 amino acids. The CDR3 region has the DNA TGTGCCACCAGCAAGGACAGTGCGAAGATCTATGGCTACACCTTC. Its translation: CATSKDSAKIYGYTF.

The V gene is TRBV7-2, the J gene TRBJ1-6, with 9 bases fitting TRBD1. The CDR3 is made up of 14 amino acids. V lost 5 bases and J lost 14; bases outside the gene matches: 10. Germline V gives CDR1 SGHTA, CDR2 FQGNSA. CDR3 region: CASSAGTGIGTLHF. CDR3 nucleotides: TGTGCCAGCAGCGCAGGGACAGGGATCGGGACCCTCCACTTT.

The V gene is TRBV4-2, the J gene TRBJ1-5; D unclear. V lost 0 bases and J 0 bases, leaving 6 bases between the germline ends. This CDR3 is 15 amino acids long. The germline V gene encodes CDR1 LGHNA and CDR2 YNFKEQ. The CDR3 is CASSQEAYSNQPQHF. CDR3 DNA sequence: TGTGCCAGCAGCCAAGAGGCATATAGCAATCAGCCCCAGCATTTT.

J is TRBJ1-4 and V is TRBV4-2; D is uncertain. This CDR3 has 13 amino acids. V gave up 0 bases and J gave up 7 bases, with 6 bases separating them. The germline gives CDR1 LGHNA, CDR2 YNFKEQ. The CDR3: CASSQDQVEKLFF. The CDR3 DNA reads as TGTGCCAGCAGCCAAGATCAGGTTGAAAAACTGTTTTTT.